A selection of T cell receptor beta chains follows, all from one sample in a study of blood T cell repertoires in COVID-19. Using immunoSEQ multiplex PCR, the repertoire was profiled, and TCRdb retains in-frame clones only, with some absent. The sample carries more than 200,000 clones, about 87% recorded once. The sequencing input was peripheral blood. All receptors derive from a woman aged 55-69 years with COVID-19, enrolled during active disease. CDR3s include the opening cysteine and the closing phenylalanine or tryptophan. The order of the fields is D gene, J gene, V gene, clone size, CDR3 protein, CDR3 DNA. D genes are given only for firm matches. Rows give clone size only sometimes, using once, few, many, or a class for an expanded clone.

d_call: .
j_call: TRBJ1-3
v_call: TRBV9
clone_size: .
cdr3_aa: CASSVAIGAGNTIYF
cdr3_nt: TGTGCCAGCAGCGTAGCTATAGGGGCTGGAAACACCATATATTTT

d_call: .
j_call: TRBJ2-3
v_call: TRBV3-1/TRBV3-2
clone_size: once
cdr3_aa: CASSQSRGSGPTADTQYF
cdr3_nt: TGTGCCAGCAGCCAATCCCGGGGTAGCGGCCCAACGGCAGATACGCAGTATTTT

d_call: .
j_call: TRBJ1-5
v_call: TRBV7-8
clone_size: .
cdr3_aa: CASSLVSGLGFNQPQHF
cdr3_nt: TGTGCCAGCAGCTTAGTGTCGGGGTTGGGATTTAATCAGCCCCAGCATTTT

d_call: .
j_call: TRBJ1-4
v_call: TRBV3-1/TRBV3-2
clone_size: .
cdr3_aa: CASSQDRGPYEKLFF
cdr3_nt: TGTGCCAGCAGCCAAGATCGTGGCCCTTATGAAAAACTGTTTTTT

d_call: TRBD2
j_call: TRBJ2-3
v_call: TRBV7-9
clone_size: .
cdr3_aa: CASSPFGLAGNTDTQYF
cdr3_nt: TGTGCCAGCAGCCCTTTTGGACTAGCGGGAAACACAGATACGCAGTATTTT

d_call: .
j_call: TRBJ2-7
v_call: TRBV5-1
clone_size: .
cdr3_aa: CASSLVTPRPGISYEQYF
cdr3_nt: TGCGCCAGCAGCTTGGTGACCCCCCGCCCCGGGATTTCATACGAGCAGTACTTC

d_call: .
j_call: TRBJ2-3
v_call: TRBV29-1
clone_size: .
cdr3_aa: CSVGLSGTSTDTQYF
cdr3_nt: TGCAGCGTTGGCTTGAGCGGAACTAGCACAGATACGCAGTATTTT

d_call: .
j_call: TRBJ1-4
v_call: TRBV20-1
clone_size: .
cdr3_aa: CTPLEVEKLFF
cdr3_nt: TGCACCCCCCTAGAGGTCGAAAAACTGTTTTTT

d_call: TRBD1
j_call: TRBJ1-1
v_call: TRBV6-5
clone_size: .
cdr3_aa: CASSRQGAGSVAFF
cdr3_nt: TGTGCCAGCAGTAGGCAGGGGGCCGGATCGGTAGCTTTCTTT

d_call: TRBD1
j_call: TRBJ1-1
v_call: TRBV28
clone_size: .
cdr3_aa: CASSFEGTGGTEAFF
cdr3_nt: TGTGCCAGCAGTTTCGAGGGGACAGGGGGTACTGAAGCTTTCTTT

d_call: TRBD2
j_call: TRBJ2-5
v_call: TRBV13
clone_size: .
cdr3_aa: CASSEKTSGAYQETQYF
cdr3_nt: TGTGCCAGCAGCGAGAAAACTAGCGGGGCCTACCAAGAGACCCAGTACTTC

d_call: .
j_call: TRBJ1-1
v_call: TRBV19
clone_size: .
cdr3_aa: CASSIPRDTEAFF
cdr3_nt: TGTGCCAGTAGCATCCCCCGAGACACTGAAGCTTTCTTT

d_call: .
j_call: TRBJ2-5
v_call: TRBV30
clone_size: .
cdr3_aa: CAWSVSWLLPQYF
cdr3_nt: TGTGCCTGGAGTGTAAGCTGGTTATTGCCCCAGTACTTC

d_call: .
j_call: TRBJ1-2
v_call: TRBV6-5
clone_size: .
cdr3_aa: CASSFGTYGGYTF
cdr3_nt: TGTGCCAGCAGTTTCGGGACATACGGTGGCTACACCTTC

d_call: TRBD2
j_call: TRBJ2-1
v_call: TRBV7-3
clone_size: .
cdr3_aa: CASSSASGGYNEQFF
cdr3_nt: TGTGCCAGCAGCTCGGCTAGCGGGGGTTACAATGAGCAGTTCTTC

d_call: .
j_call: TRBJ1-2
v_call: TRBV5-1
clone_size: .
cdr3_aa: CASSLGSGPGYTF
cdr3_nt: TGCGCCAGCAGCTTGGGGTCCGGTCCTGGCTACACCTTC

d_call: TRBD2
j_call: TRBJ2-5
v_call: TRBV9
clone_size: .
cdr3_aa: CASSAGLAGETQYF
cdr3_nt: TGTGCCAGCAGTGCCGGACTAGCCGGGGAGACCCAGTACTTC

d_call: .
j_call: TRBJ2-3
v_call: TRBV18
clone_size: once
cdr3_aa: CASSPVPRVDTDTQYF
cdr3_nt: TGTGCCAGCTCACCAGTACCCAGGGTGGACACAGATACGCAGTATTTT

d_call: .
j_call: TRBJ1-4
v_call: TRBV4-1
clone_size: .
cdr3_aa: CASSQDGGGRYEKLFF
cdr3_nt: TGCGCCAGCAGCCAAGACGGGGGTGGTCGGTATGAAAAACTGTTTTTT

d_call: .
j_call: TRBJ1-5
v_call: TRBV30
clone_size: .
cdr3_aa: CAWSVRNQPQHF
cdr3_nt: TGTGCCTGGAGTGTTAGAAATCAGCCCCAGCATTTT

d_call: TRBD2
j_call: TRBJ2-6
v_call: TRBV11-1
clone_size: .
cdr3_aa: CASAIAGSGANVLTF
cdr3_nt: TGTGCCAGCGCCATAGCGGGCTCTGGGGCCAACGTCCTGACTTTC

d_call: .
j_call: TRBJ1-3
v_call: TRBV19
clone_size: .
cdr3_aa: CASSILGRLSGNTIYF
cdr3_nt: TGTGCCAGTAGTATATTGGGGAGACTCTCTGGAAACACCATATATTTT

d_call: TRBD1
j_call: TRBJ1-3
v_call: TRBV9
clone_size: .
cdr3_aa: CASSYEDRVSGNTIYF
cdr3_nt: TGTGCCAGCAGCTATGAAGACAGGGTCTCTGGAAACACCATATATTTT

d_call: .
j_call: TRBJ2-7
v_call: TRBV7-5
clone_size: .
cdr3_aa: CARSRDRIYEQYF
cdr3_nt: TGTGCCAGAAGCCGGGACAGGATCTACGAGCAGTACTTC

d_call: .
j_call: TRBJ2-7
v_call: TRBV11-3
clone_size: .
cdr3_aa: CASSSFGSYEQYF
cdr3_nt: TGTGCCAGCAGCTCCTTCGGCTCCTACGAGCAGTACTTC

d_call: .
j_call: TRBJ2-5
v_call: TRBV24-1
clone_size: .
cdr3_aa: CATSDRLLGERETQYF
cdr3_nt: TGTGCCACCAGTGACCGCCTTCTTGGGGAGAGGGAGACCCAGTACTTC

d_call: .
j_call: TRBJ1-1
v_call: TRBV9
clone_size: few
cdr3_aa: CASSPVGGTEAFF
cdr3_nt: TGTGCCAGCAGCCCAGTGGGGGGTACTGAAGCTTTCTTT

d_call: .
j_call: TRBJ1-4
v_call: TRBV2
clone_size: once
cdr3_aa: CASSEAQGSGEKLFF
cdr3_nt: TGTGCCAGCAGTGAAGCGCAGGGGTCGGGTGAAAAACTGTTTTTT

d_call: .
j_call: TRBJ1-5
v_call: TRBV7-8
clone_size: .
cdr3_aa: CASSLDREVGTQHF
cdr3_nt: TGTGCCAGCAGCTTGGATCGGGAGGTTGGGACCCAGCATTTT